Following are 14 T cell receptor beta chains from one sample sequenced in a study of technical replicates of blood from a handful of donors. Assay used: immunoSEQ multiplex PCR; TCRdb lists only in-frame clones, some missing. The profile covers roughly 79,000 clones, with about 81% appearing a single time and roughly 4% taken by the ten largest. The sequencing input was PBMCs. The source of these receptors is a human donor in good health. Some clones in this sample may be carry-over from other donors' samples.

This chain uses TRBV4-2 with TRBJ2-7, with D possibly matching TRBD2 (6 bases). CDR3 length: 18 residues. V shed 0 bases and J shed 2 bases, with 20 bases lying between them. Germline-derived CDR1 and CDR2 are LGHNA and YNFKEQ. The CDR3 loop is CASSQDLTRGASTYEQYF. The CDR3, as DNA: TGTGCCAGCAGCCAAGATCTGACCCGCGGGGCCTCAACCTACGAGCAGTACTTC.

The chain joins TRBV15 to TRBJ2-3, with D possibly being TRBD2 (5 bases). Germline V lookup: CDR1 LNHNV, CDR2 YYDKDF (reference sequence). There are 16 residues in the CDR3. Trimming cost V 2 bases and J 0 bases, with 12 bases left between them. This CDR3 reads CATSRRLLSSTDTQYF. The CDR3, as DNA: TGTGCCACCAGCAGACGACTACTTTCTAGCACAGATACGCAGTATTTT.

This clone was picked up a small number of times. The V call is TRBV7-6, the J call TRBJ1-2, with a weak D call TRBD1 (5 bases). Germline loops: CDR1 SGHVS, CDR2 FNYEAQ. Trimming left V 5 bases short and J 8 bases short, with 15 bases between. The length of the CDR3 is 13 residues. CDR3 amino acids: CASSPTVAGGYTF. The DNA for the CDR3 is TGTGCCAGCAGCCCGACAGTGGCTGGGGGCTACACCTTC. Full variable domain (outside the CDR3, taken from reference TRBV7-6 and TRBJ1-2): GAGVSQSPRYKVTKRGQDVALRCDPISGHVSLYWYRQALGQGPEFLTYFNYEAQQDKSGLPNDRFSAERPEGSISTLTIQRTEQRDSAMYRCASSPTVAGGYTFGSGTRLTVV.

The chain links TRBV13 to TRBJ2-1; the match to TRBD1 covers 7 bases. Germline loops: CDR1 PRHDT, CDR2 FYEKMQ (reference sequence). Unmatched junction bases numbered 5, after V lost 10 bases and J lost 5 bases. The CDR3 length is 12 residues. Here the CDR3 reads CATRGRNNEQFF. The CDR3 bases are TGTGCCACAAGGGGGCGGAACAATGAGCAGTTCTTC.

The V call is TRBV29-1, the J call TRBJ2-5; 10 bases are shared with TRBD2. CDR1 is SQVTM and CDR2 is ANQGSEA in the germline V gene. CDR3 length: 14 residues. V shed 6 bases, J shed 4 bases, and the junction held 8 bases outside the gene matches. The CDR3 reads CSVGALAGAETQYF. The CDR3 DNA follows: TGCAGCGTAGGGGCCCTAGCGGGAGCAGAGACCCAGTACTTC.

The chain joins TRBV6-5 to TRBJ2-1; D is possibly TRBD2 (5 bases). The germline gives CDR1 MNHEY, CDR2 SVGAGI. This CDR3 is 15 amino acids long. V was pared by 7 bases and J by 0 bases, with 13 bases between. The chain's CDR3 is CASIFKRSSYNEQFF. The DNA for the CDR3 is TGTGCCAGCATTTTTAAGCGGAGCTCCTACAATGAGCAGTTCTTC.

The chain is built from TRBV7-9 and TRBJ1-6; 10 bases are a match to TRBD1. The CDR3 runs to 13 residues. Germline V gene data show CDR1 as SEHNR and CDR2 as FQNEAQ (reference sequence). V was clipped by 11 bases and J by 7 bases; unmatched bases: 5. CDR3 sequence (DNA): TGTGCCGGCCGGGACAGGGGAAATTCACCCCTCCACTTT. Translation: CAGRDRGNSPLHF.

The chain couples TRBV6-1 to TRBJ1-5; the match to TRBD1 covers 9 bases. Germline lookup yields CDR1 MNHNS and CDR2 SASEGT. The CDR3 sequence is 16 residues long. V was pared by 2 bases and J by 4 bases, with 6 bases of the junction left unmatched. The CDR3 here is CASSEWVGQGNQPQHF. CDR3 coding DNA: TGTGCCAGCAGTGAATGGGTGGGACAGGGAAATCAGCCCCAGCATTTT.

In DNA, the CDR3 is TGTGCCTGGAGTGTGGGCCAGAATCAGCCCCAGCATTTT. Translation gives CAWSVGQNQPQHF. The V gene is TRBV30, the J gene TRBJ1-5; D remains ambiguous. There are 13 residues in the CDR3. From germline, CDR1 is GTSNPN and CDR2 SVGIG (reference sequence). The V end lost 0 bases, the J end lost 4 bases, and 7 bases lay between the germline ends.

This clone was picked up many times. V and J are TRBV29-1 and TRBJ1-1, with D perhaps matching TRBD1 (5 bases). The V gene's germline CDR1 is SQVTM and CDR2 ANQGSEA. The V end was cut by 4 bases, the J end by 0 bases, with 9 bases between. CDR3 length: 13 residues. CDR3 sequence reads: CSVANRLNTEAFF. As DNA, the CDR3 is TGCAGCGTTGCGAACAGGCTGAACACTGAAGCTTTCTTT. Based on the CDR3 plus reference TRBV29-1 and TRBJ1-1, the full variable domain is SAVISQKPSRDICQRGTSLTIQCQVDSQVTMMFWYRQQPGQSLTLIATANQGSEATYESGFVIDKFPISRPNLTFSTLTVSNMSPEDSSIYLCSVANRLNTEAFFGQGTRLTVV.

The rearrangement links TRBV19 to TRBJ2-5; D call uncertain. The CDR3 is 13 amino acids. The germline CDR1 and CDR2 sequences are LNHDA and SQIVND (reference sequence). The V end lost 8 bases, the J end lost 5 bases, and 15 bases lay between the germline ends. CDR3 region: CASSPRFGETQYF. CDR3 nucleotides: TGTGCCAGTTCCCCCCGGTTCGGGGAGACCCAGTACTTC.

The chain combines TRBV7-9 with TRBJ1-4, with 9 bases identical to TRBD1. The CDR3 length is 15 residues. Germline V lookup: CDR1 SEHNR, CDR2 FQNEAQ (reference sequence). Unmatched junction bases numbered 4, after V lost 1 base and J lost 7 bases. CDR3 in DNA: TGTGCCAGCAGCTTAGGGACAGGGGCCTTTGAAAAACTGTTTTTT. Its translation is CASSLGTGAFEKLFF. The entire variable domain, with the rest obtained from reference TRBV7-9 and TRBJ1-4, is as follows: DTGVSQNPRHKITKRGQNVTFRCDPISEHNRLYWYRQTLGQGPEFLTYFQNEAQLEKSRLLSDRFSAERPKGSFSTLEIQRTEQGDSAMYLCASSLGTGAFEKLFFGSGTQLSVL.

V usage is TRBV7-2 and J usage is TRBJ2-7; no reliable D call. CDR1 is SGHTA, CDR2 FQGNSA, per germline. Between the trimmed V and J ends, which lost 1 base and 6 bases, there was a span of 10 bases. This CDR3 comprises 13 residues. The CDR3 sequence is CASSLEVRSEQYF. The CDR3 nucleotides read TGTGCCAGCAGCTTAGAGGTGAGGAGCGAGCAGTACTTC.

The CDR3 region has the DNA TGCAGCGTCGAGAAGTTGAACACTGAAGCTTTCTTT. Translated, it gives CSVEKLNTEAFF. The V call is TRBV29-1, the J call TRBJ1-1; D ambiguous. In germline, CDR1 is SQVTM, CDR2 ANQGSEA. The CDR3 length is 12 residues. V dropped 6 bases and J dropped 0 bases, with 8 bases sitting between them.